A selection of T cell receptor beta chains follows, all from one sample in a study of T cell responses to AZD1222 COVID-19 vaccine. TCRdb keeps only in-frame clones here, not all; method: immunoSEQ multiplex PCR. The table lists roughly 100,000 clones, around 90% of them singletons. The material was peripheral blood, obtained on day 0 of AZD1222 vaccination. The receptors come from an adult in good health. Both conserved end residues are part of each CDR3. D genes are given only for firm matches. The listing skips clone size in some rows; elsewhere it reads once, few, many or a size class.

cdr3_nt cdr3_aa d_call clone_size j_call v_call
TGTGCCAGCAGCGGAACCGGGACAGGGGGTTTTGCTGGTGGCTACACCTTC CASSGTGTGGFAGGYTF TRBD1 . TRBJ1-2 TRBV9
TGTGCCTGGCAACAGGGGGCGATGGAAAAACTGTTTTTT CAWQQGAMEKLFF TRBD1 . TRBJ1-4 TRBV30
TGTGCCAGCAGTTACGAACAGGGGATTATGAATCAGCCCCAGCATTTT CASSYEQGIMNQPQHF TRBD1 . TRBJ1-5 TRBV6-2/TRBV6-3
TGCGCCAGCAGCCTTCAGGGGGCCACTGAAGCTTTCTTT CASSLQGATEAFF TRBD1 . TRBJ1-1 TRBV5-1
TGTGCCAGCAGCTTTGACCAGTACCGGGGCCACTACGAGCAGTACTTC CASSFDQYRGHYEQYF . . TRBJ2-7 TRBV5-5
TGTGCCAGTAGTGGACGGACGGGGAAGTACGGCAATCAGCCCCAGCATTTT CASSGRTGKYGNQPQHF . . TRBJ1-5 TRBV19
TGTGCCAGTACGAGTGTTTTTGAGCAGTTCTTC CASTSVFEQFF . . TRBJ2-1 TRBV19
TGTGCCAGCTCACCGGAACACTACGAGCAGTACTTC CASSPEHYEQYF . . TRBJ2-7 TRBV18
TGTGCCAGTAGTATAGTTGGGGGCGCCGGGTATGGCTACACCTTC CASSIVGGAGYGYTF . . TRBJ1-2 TRBV19
TGTGCCAGCGACGTGGCGGAGGGACCCTACGAGCAGTACTTC CASDVAEGPYEQYF . . TRBJ2-7 TRBV6-5
TGTGCCAGCAGCTGGGGACAGAACACTGAAGCTTTCTTT CASSWGQNTEAFF . . TRBJ1-1 TRBV7-2
TGTGCCAGTAGTGGCAGGGAGACTAATGAAAAACTGTTTTTT CASSGRETNEKLFF . . TRBJ1-4 TRBV19
TGTGCCAGTAGTATAGGCCTAGCTAGGACAGATACGCAGTATTTT CASSIGLARTDTQYF . . TRBJ2-3 TRBV19
TGTGCCAGCAAAAAGGGTCGTGGCTACACCTTC CASKKGRGYTF . . TRBJ1-2 TRBV28
TGTGCCACCAGTCCTGGGAGAGGGGGCTTTGATACCGGGGAGCTGTTTTTT CATSPGRGGFDTGELFF TRBD1 . TRBJ2-2 TRBV24-1
TGCGCCAGCAGCCTACAGACAGGGGTGGTGGACTCACCCCTCCACTTT CASSLQTGVVDSPLHF TRBD1 . TRBJ1-6 TRBV5-1
TGTGCCAGTACTCCTGAGGTGACAGGGGTCAGCTCTGGGGCCAACGTCCTGACTTTC CASTPEVTGVSSGANVLTF TRBD1 . TRBJ2-6 TRBV19
TGTGCCAGCAGGTTAGACACTGAAGCTTTCTTT CASRLDTEAFF . few TRBJ1-1 TRBV5-4